This T cell receptor beta chain was obtained from a study of CD8 T cells in ankylosing spondylitis. Germline CDR1 SNHLY, CDR2 FYNNEI. V was shortened by 6 bases and J by 4 bases, with 18 bases between the two germline ends. The CDR3 covers 16 residues. This clonotype has a count of ten or more. TCRdb called the 5' RACE reads again in MiXCR, with one record for every CDR3 protein. The table has about 240,000 distinct CDR3 sequences, around 9.1% seen once; the top ten hold nearly 7%. The sequencing input was blood, either unsorted or a sorted T cell fraction (not recorded which). The chain uses TRBV2 and TRBJ2-2; possible D gene TRBD1, 6 bases. This receptor was identified in a male donor with ankylosing spondylitis or in good health (not recorded which). The CDR3 reads CASSKPGASVTGELFF. In DNA form, the CDR3 reads TGTGCCAGCAGCAAGCCAGGGGCCTCCGTCACCGGGGAGCTGTTTTTT.